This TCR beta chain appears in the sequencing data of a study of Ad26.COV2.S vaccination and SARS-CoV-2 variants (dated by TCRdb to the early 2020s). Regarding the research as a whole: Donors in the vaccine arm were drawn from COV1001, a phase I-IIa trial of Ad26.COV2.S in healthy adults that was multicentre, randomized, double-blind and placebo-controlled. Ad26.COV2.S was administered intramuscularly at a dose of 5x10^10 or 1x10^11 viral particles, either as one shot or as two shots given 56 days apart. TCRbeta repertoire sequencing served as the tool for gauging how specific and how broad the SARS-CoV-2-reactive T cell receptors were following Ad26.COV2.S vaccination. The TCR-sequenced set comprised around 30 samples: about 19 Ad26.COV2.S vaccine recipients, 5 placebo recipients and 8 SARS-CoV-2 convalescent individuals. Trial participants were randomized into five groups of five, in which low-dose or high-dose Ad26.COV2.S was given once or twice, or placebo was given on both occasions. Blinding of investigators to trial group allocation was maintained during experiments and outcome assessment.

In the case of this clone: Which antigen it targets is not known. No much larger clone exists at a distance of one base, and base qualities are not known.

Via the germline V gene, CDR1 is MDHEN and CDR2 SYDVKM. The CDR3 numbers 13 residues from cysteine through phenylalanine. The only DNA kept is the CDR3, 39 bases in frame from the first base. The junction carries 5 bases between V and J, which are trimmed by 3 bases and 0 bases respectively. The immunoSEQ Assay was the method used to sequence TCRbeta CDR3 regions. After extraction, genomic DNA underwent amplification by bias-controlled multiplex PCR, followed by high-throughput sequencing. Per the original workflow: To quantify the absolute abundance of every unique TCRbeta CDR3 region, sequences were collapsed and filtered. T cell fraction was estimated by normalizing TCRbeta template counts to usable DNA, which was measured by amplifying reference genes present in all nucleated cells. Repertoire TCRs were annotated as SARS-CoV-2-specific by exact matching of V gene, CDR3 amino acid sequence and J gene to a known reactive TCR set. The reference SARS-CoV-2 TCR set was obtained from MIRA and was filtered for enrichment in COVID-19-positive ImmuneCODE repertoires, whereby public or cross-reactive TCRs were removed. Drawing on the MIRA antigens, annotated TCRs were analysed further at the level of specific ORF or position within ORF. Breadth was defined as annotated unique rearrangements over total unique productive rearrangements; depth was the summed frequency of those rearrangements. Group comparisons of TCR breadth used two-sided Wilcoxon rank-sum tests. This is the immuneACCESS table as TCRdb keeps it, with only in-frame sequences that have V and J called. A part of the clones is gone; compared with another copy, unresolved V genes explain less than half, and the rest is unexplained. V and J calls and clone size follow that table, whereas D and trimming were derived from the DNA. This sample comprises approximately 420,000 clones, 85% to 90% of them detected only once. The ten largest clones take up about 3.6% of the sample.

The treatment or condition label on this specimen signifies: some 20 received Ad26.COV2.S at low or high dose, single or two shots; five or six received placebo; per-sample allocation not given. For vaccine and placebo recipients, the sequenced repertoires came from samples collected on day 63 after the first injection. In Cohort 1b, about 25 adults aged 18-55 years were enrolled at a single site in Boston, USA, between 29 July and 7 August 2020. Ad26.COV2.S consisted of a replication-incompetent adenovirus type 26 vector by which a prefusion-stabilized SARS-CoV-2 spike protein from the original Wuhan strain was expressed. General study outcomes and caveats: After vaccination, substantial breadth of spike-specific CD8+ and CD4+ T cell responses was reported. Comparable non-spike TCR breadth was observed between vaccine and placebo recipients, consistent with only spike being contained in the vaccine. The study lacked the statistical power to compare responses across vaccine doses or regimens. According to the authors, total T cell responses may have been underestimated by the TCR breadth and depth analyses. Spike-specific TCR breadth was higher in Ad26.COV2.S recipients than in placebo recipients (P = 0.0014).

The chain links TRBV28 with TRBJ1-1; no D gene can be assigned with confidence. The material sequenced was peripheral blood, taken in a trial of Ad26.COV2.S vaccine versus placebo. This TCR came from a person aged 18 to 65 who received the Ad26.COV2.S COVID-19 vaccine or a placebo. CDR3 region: CASSLGMNTEAFF. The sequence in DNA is TGTGCCAGCAGTTTGGGGATGAACACTGAAGCTTTCTTT.